This TCR beta chain emerged from a study of blood T cell repertoires in COVID-19. Germline V gene sequence: CDR1 KGHDR, CDR2 SFDVKD. This CDR3 has 16 amino acids. The J segment lost 2 bases and the V segment lost 0 bases, leaving 3 bases of the junction unmatched. Profiling relied on immunoSEQ multiplex PCR, and the TCRdb table lists in-frame clones only, not all of them. The sample lists over 200,000 clones, 88% occurring once. On this clone itself: The same CDR3 arises from other DNA sequences in this sample as well.

The sample was peripheral blood. The V and J genes are TRBV24-1 and TRBJ2-1; 7 bases align to TRBD2. This sequence originates from a woman in her fifties or sixties with acute or convalescent COVID-19. For the CDR3, the DNA is TGTGCCACCAGTGATTTGCCTAGCGGCCCCTACAATGAGCAGTTCTTC. Its protein product is CATSDLPSGPYNEQFF.